The 27 T cell receptor beta chains given below trace back to one sample, sequenced in a study of T cell repertoires in cytomegalovirus infection. These receptors have no known antigen. TCRdb processed the reads anew with MiXCR; each CDR3 protein has one entry. The data hold hundreds of thousands of distinct CDR3 sequences, with around 31% observed a single time. The sample here was cultured PBMCs, taken from culture after CMV antigen stimulation. These receptors were obtained from a human donor in good health (CMV status not recorded). Some clones in this sample may be carry-over from other donors' samples.

This chain links TRBV15 with TRBJ1-5, with D possibly TRBD1 on 5 matching bases. Germline values: CDR1 LNHNV, CDR2 YYDKDF (reference sequence). This CDR3 comprises 17 residues. Trimming removed 1 base from V and 0 bases from J, with 13 bases in between. CDR3 protein: CATSRVWTTDSNQPQHF. The CDR3 coding sequence is TGTGCCACCAGCAGAGTTTGGACAACCGATAGCAATCAGCCCCAGCATTTT.

This chain uses TRBV20-1 with TRBJ2-2; 7 bases match TRBD1. This CDR3 is built from 12 residues. Germline V gene data show CDR1 as DFQATT and CDR2 as SNEGSKA (reference sequence). The junction had 4 bases not matched to a gene; V was cut back by 5 bases and J by 7 bases. CDR3 sequence (DNA): TGCAGTGCTCGACGACAGGGCGGGGAGCTGTTTTTT. This codes for CSARRQGGELFF.

This clonotype came up many times. The chain joins TRBV6-1 to TRBJ2-1; D possibly uses TRBD1 or TRBD2 (6 bases each). The CDR3 sequence is 14 residues long. The V gene's germline CDR1 is MNHNS and CDR2 SASEGT. The V end lost 3 bases, the J end lost 8 bases, and 14 bases lay between the germline ends. The CDR3 coding sequence is TGTGCCAGCAGTGAGCAGGGGACTCAGGATGAGCAGTTCTTC. Encoded protein: CASSEQGTQDEQFF.

The J gene is TRBJ2-7, the V gene TRBV10-2; no clear D gene. The CDR3 contains 14 residues. The V and J ends lost 4 bases and 6 bases respectively, with 16 bases between them. Germline loops: CDR1 WSHSY, CDR2 SAAADI. For the CDR3, the DNA is TGCGCCAGCAGTGGGGTCCTAAAGCTAGGCGAGCAGTACTTC. As protein: CASSGVLKLGEQYF.

The rearrangement uses TRBV12-3 or TRBV12-4 and TRBJ1-4; D uncertain. The CDR3 is made up of 12 amino acids. Trimming removed 6 bases from V and 6 bases from J, with 8 bases in between. Here the CDR3 reads CASSPQDEKLFF. Written as DNA, the CDR3 is TGTGCCAGCAGCCCCCAGGATGAAAAACTGTTTTTT.

V and J are TRBV29-1 and TRBJ2-3; D gene ambiguous. Trimming cost V 4 bases and J 6 bases, with 11 bases left between them. The germline V gene encodes CDR1 SQVTM and CDR2 ANQGSEA. The CDR3 length is 12 residues. This chain's CDR3 is CSVVDGFDTQYF. Written as DNA, the CDR3 is TGCAGCGTTGTAGACGGATTTGATACGCAGTATTTT.

This clonotype was counted a few times. This sequence joins TRBV2 and TRBJ2-1; no reliable D call. This CDR3 is 17 amino acids long. Between the trimmed V and J ends, which lost 4 bases and 0 bases, there was a span of 16 bases. Germline V gene data show CDR1 as SNHLY and CDR2 as FYNNEI. The DNA of the CDR3 is TGTGCCAGCAGTGGGAACCTAGTCTTTAACTCCTACAATGAGCAGTTCTTC. Translating it yields CASSGNLVFNSYNEQFF.

The chain couples TRBV10-3 to TRBJ1-5, with TRBD1 matching over 7 bases. After removal of 2 bases from V and 4 bases from J, the junction contained 5 bases not matched to a gene. CDR1 and CDR2 (germline): ENHRY, SYGVKD. The length of the CDR3 is 15 residues. The DNA for the CDR3 is TGTGCCATCAGTGAGATGGAACAGGGGAATCAGCCCCAGCATTTT. This codes for CAISEMEQGNQPQHF.

CDR3 sequence reads: CSAIRGLGETQYF. The CDR3 DNA follows: TGCAGTGCAATCAGGGGGCTTGGAGAGACCCAGTACTTC. V and J are TRBV20-1 and TRBJ2-5; 8 bases align to TRBD1. Germline values: CDR1 DFQATT, CDR2 SNEGSKA (reference sequence). The junction had 7 bases not matched to a gene; V was cut back by 6 bases and J by 4 bases. The CDR3 is 13 residues long.

This chain uses TRBV2 with TRBJ1-1; 8 bases line up with TRBD1. J lost 1 base, V lost 6 bases, and 4 bases had no gene match. CDR3 size: 14 residues. Germline V CDR1 and CDR2: SNHLY, FYNNEI. The CDR3 loop reads CASSGTGRNTEAFF. Written as DNA, the CDR3 is TGTGCCAGCAGCGGGACAGGAAGGAACACTGAAGCTTTCTTT.

The chain employs TRBV6-2 or TRBV6-3 and TRBJ2-5, with 11 bases fitting TRBD1. Trimming at V came to 6 bases and at J to 4 bases, leaving 10 bases not matched to a gene. CDR1 and CDR2 from the germline V gene are MNHEY and SVGEGT. This CDR3 region has 16 residues. The CDR3 sequence: CASRPGQGAQRETQYF. The CDR3 nucleotides are TGTGCCAGCAGACCAGGACAGGGGGCGCAGCGAGAGACCCAGTACTTC.

The chain recombines TRBV24-1 with TRBJ2-3; weak D call: TRBD2 (5 bases). The CDR3 covers 15 residues. Germline lookup yields CDR1 KGHDR and CDR2 SFDVKD. Between the trimmed V and J ends, which lost 9 bases and 2 bases, there was a span of 17 bases. The CDR3 region is CATGTRPTDTDTQYF. CDR3 nucleotide sequence: TGTGCCACCGGAACTAGACCAACCGACACAGATACGCAGTATTTT.

In this sample, this clonotype turned up a few times. The rearrangement uses TRBV6-1 and TRBJ2-3; D is perhaps TRBD1 or TRBD2 (5 bases each). The V end lost 0 bases, the J end lost 8 bases, and 6 bases lay between the germline ends. The CDR3 contains 12 residues. Germline CDR1 MNHNS, CDR2 SASEGT. The CDR3 is CASSEARGTQYF. CDR3 coding DNA: TGTGCCAGCAGTGAAGCGAGGGGTACGCAGTATTTT.

The table lists this clonotype with a few counts. This chain joins TRBV4-1 and TRBJ1-6; D uncertain. The CDR3 has 16 residues. The germline V gene encodes CDR1 MGHRA and CDR2 YSYEKL. V was pared by 4 bases and J by 5 bases, with 15 bases between. As DNA, the CDR3 is TGCGCCAGCAGCCCCGGACCACTAGAGGATAATTCACCCCTCCACTTT. Protein product: CASSPGPLEDNSPLHF.

The chain joins TRBV12-3 or TRBV12-4 to TRBJ1-5; D might be TRBD1 (6 bases). Trimming removed 4 bases at V and 3 bases at J, with 19 bases between. The CDR3 extends over 17 amino acids. The CDR3 reads CASSSHREVIYNQPQHF. CDR3 DNA: TGTGCCAGCAGTTCTCACAGGGAGGTGATATACAATCAGCCCCAGCATTTT.

The sample holds a few counts of this clonotype. This CDR3 is CASSLLGASGGSRNIQYF. As DNA, the CDR3 is TGCGCCAGCAGCTTGCTCGGCGCTAGCGGGGGGTCAAGGAACATTCAGTACTTC. The chain employs TRBV5-1 and TRBJ2-4; 11 bases line up with TRBD2. There are 18 residues in the CDR3. J was trimmed by 7 bases and V by 1 base; bases with no gene match: 13. Germline V gene lookup returns CDR1 SGHRS and CDR2 YFSETQ.

The chain links TRBV7-9 to TRBJ2-7, with unresolved D. The CDR3 length is 13 residues. Germline V gene sequence: CDR1 SEHNR, CDR2 FQNEAQ (reference sequence). V was cut by 11 bases and J by 3 bases, with 17 bases left in between. The CDR3 is CACGVVGRYEQYF. In DNA, the CDR3 is TGTGCCTGCGGAGTAGTGGGCCGCTACGAGCAGTACTTC.

The chain has TRBV7-9 and TRBJ2-1, with TRBD1 matching over 9 bases. In germline, CDR1 is SEHNR, CDR2 FQNEAQ (reference sequence). The CDR3 totals 15 residues. The ends lost 1 base at V and 6 bases at J; junction bases unmatched: 4. The CDR3 bases are TGTGCCAGCAGCTTAGGTGTGACAGGGGGCAATGAGCAGTTCTTC. Its protein is CASSLGVTGGNEQFF.

A few counts support this clonotype. The chain links TRBV2 to TRBJ1-1; a possible D gene is TRBD1 (6 bases). Between the trimmed V and J ends, which lost 5 bases and 6 bases, there was a span of 16 bases. Germline lookup yields CDR1 SNHLY and CDR2 FYNNEI. This CDR3 has 14 residues. The CDR3: CASSSQGWGPEAFF. CDR3 DNA: TGTGCCAGCAGTTCACAGGGTTGGGGACCTGAAGCTTTCTTT.

The rearrangement links TRBV7-6 to TRBJ2-2, with D hard to call. The CDR3 extends over 14 amino acids. In germline, CDR1 is SGHVS, CDR2 FNYEAQ. V was cut by 2 bases and J by 1 base, with 5 bases left in between. The DNA for the CDR3 is TGTGCCAGCAGCTTAATGCTGAACACCGGGGAGCTGTTTTTT. Translating it yields CASSLMLNTGELFF.

This chain uses TRBV7-2 with TRBJ1-2, with D hard to call. The CDR3 consists of 15 residues. Trimming shortened V by 1 base and J by 8 bases, and 17 bases separated the two germline ends. The germline V gene encodes CDR1 SGHTA and CDR2 FQGNSA. The CDR3 loop reads CASSLVVSPYWGYTF. CDR3 nucleotides: TGTGCCAGCAGCTTAGTGGTCAGCCCCTATTGGGGCTACACCTTC.

V usage is TRBV5-4 and J usage is TRBJ2-2, with a tentative D call TRBD1 (7 bases). V dropped 4 bases and J dropped 10 bases, with 17 bases sitting between them. The CDR3 has 14 residues. CDR1 is SGHNT and CDR2 is YYREEE in the germline V gene (reference sequence). DNA for the CDR3: TGTGCCAGCAGCGCGAGAGACAGGGAGGAGGAGCTGTTTTTT. Amino acid sequence: CASSARDREEELFF.

This rearrangement joins TRBV5-4 to TRBJ2-7; D gene unclear. Germline V gene data show CDR1 as SGHNT and CDR2 as YYREEE (reference sequence). The CDR3 is 13 residues long. V shed 4 bases and J shed 5 bases, with 13 bases lying between them. DNA of the CDR3: TGTGCCAGCAGCCGGGCCCTCCCAGACGAGCAGTACTTC. Translating gives CASSRALPDEQYF.

This clonotype showed up just a few times. V gene TRBV28 combines with J gene TRBJ1-1; D is unresolved. CDR1 and CDR2 from the germline V gene are MDHEN and SYDVKM. The V gene lost 1 base and the J gene lost 9 bases, with 9 bases spanning the gap. This CDR3 contains 12 residues. CDR3 amino acids: CASSLSLGKAFF. DNA of the CDR3: TGTGCCAGCAGTTTATCATTGGGGAAAGCTTTCTTT.

The rearrangement links TRBV5-4 to TRBJ2-1; no clear D. CDR1 is SGHNT, CDR2 YYREEE, per germline (reference sequence). The CDR3 is 11 residues long. Trimming pared 4 bases from V and 7 bases from J, leaving 6 bases between. The CDR3 coding sequence is TGTGCCAGCAGCATCCGGAATGAGCAGTTCTTC. It codes for CASSIRNEQFF.

The chain employs TRBV19 and TRBJ2-7; 10 nucleotides align to TRBD2. Per germline, CDR1 LNHDA and CDR2 SQIVND (reference sequence). V was pared by 8 bases and J by 5 bases, with 12 bases of the junction left unmatched. The CDR3 is made up of 15 amino acids. The CDR3 DNA reads as TGTGCCAGTGCGAGGGGGGTAGCGGGAGGCAACGAGCAGTACTTC. It translates to CASARGVAGGNEQYF. Looking up the rest from reference TRBV19 and TRBJ2-7 gives the full variable domain: DGGITQSPKYLFRKEGQNVTLSCEQNLNHDAMYWYRQDPGQGLRLIYYSQIVNDFQKGDIAEGYSVSREKKESFPLTVTSAQKNPTAFYLCASARGVAGGNEQYFGPGTRLTVT.

This clonotype was counted a few times. V usage is TRBV7-2 and J usage is TRBJ2-1, with 7 positions matching TRBD2. The CDR3 runs to 15 residues. Looked up from germline, CDR1 is SGHTA and CDR2 is FQGNSA. Trimming cost V 10 bases and J 0 bases; bases outside gene matches: 9. CDR3 sequence (DNA): TGTGCCACCGGACGGGGGGAGAGCTCCTACAATGAGCAGTTCTTC. It specifies CATGRGESSYNEQFF.